The source of this TCR beta chain is a study of graft-versus-host responses after intestinal transplantation. Study overall: Anti-thymocyte globulin was used for induction in all recipients, who then took tacrolimus and steroids for about three years.

Assay: immunoSEQ multiplex PCR; the TCRdb copy retains only in-frame clones and omits some. This sample has 96,000 or so clones, with approximately 90% found just once. Regarding this clone: The antigen is undetermined.

V shed 0 bases and J shed 5 bases, with 13 bases lying between them. Germline V gene data show CDR1 as MNHNY and CDR2 as SVGAGI (reference sequence). The CDR3 covers 16 residues. The sequence was collected from a human donor who received an intestinal transplant. The sample was unstimulated CD4+ T cells sorted from spleen or lymph node cells, taken before intestinal transplant. The chain links TRBV6-6 to TRBJ2-2; no definite D call. CDR3 in DNA: TGTGCCAGCAGTTACTCGGTACAGCTAACGACCGGGGAGCTGTTTTTT. Its protein product is CASSYSVQLTTGELFF.